Listed here are 11 T cell receptor beta chains from one sample, sequenced in a study of Graves' ophthalmopathy and Graves' hyperthyroidism. Amplifying from RNA transcripts, the study obtained TCR beta CDR3 regions. HTBI primers served in a first-round RT-PCR, which a second-round multiplex PCR followed. TCRdb independently ran MiXCR on the multiplex PCR reads; one entry per CDR3 protein. The data hold 500,000 to 600,000 distinct CDR3 sequences, with about 35% observed a single time. Sequenced: peripheral blood or thyroid tissue (not recorded which). These receptors came from an adult man with Graves' hyperthyroidism.

This clonotype was seen repeatedly, ten times or more. The V and J genes are TRBV7-9 and TRBJ2-7; 10 bases fit TRBD1. CDR3 length: 14 residues. Looked up from germline, CDR1 is SEHNR and CDR2 is FQNEAQ (reference sequence). V shed 4 bases and J 5 bases; nucleotides not matched to a gene: 5. This CDR3 is CASSSGQGPHEQYF. As DNA, the CDR3 is TGTGCCAGCAGCTCGGGACAGGGGCCGCACGAGCAGTACTTC.

In this sample, this clonotype turned up many times. Germline is not matched at one junction end, which may reflect a read error. The chain carries TRBV19 and TRBJ2-2, with a tentative D call TRBD2 (7 bases). The germline CDR1 and CDR2 sequences are LNHDA and SQIVND (reference sequence). The CDR3 spans 15 residues. CDR3 in amino acids: CANSMRGRTTGELFF. The CDR3 coding sequence is TGTGCCAATAGTATGCGGGGGCGTACCACCGGGGAGCTGTTTTTT. The complete variable domain, with remaining parts taken from reference TRBV19 and TRBJ2-2, reads DGGITQSPKYLFRKEGQNVTLSCEQNLNHDAMYWYRQDPGQGLRLIYYSQIVNDFQKGDIAEGYSVSREKKESFPLTVTSAQKNPTAFYLCANSMRGRTTGELFFGEGSRLTVL.

This chain connects TRBV29-1 to TRBJ1-5; D is ambiguous. The CDR3 contains 14 residues. V was clipped by 0 bases and J by 11 bases, with 17 bases between them. Looked up from germline, CDR1 is SQVTM and CDR2 is ANQGSEA. The CDR3 region has the DNA TGCAGCGTTGAAGATATTCAGGATGGCGAGACCCAGCATTTT. This gives the protein CSVEDIQDGETQHF.

This clonotype was counted ten times or more. The chain joins TRBV29-1 to TRBJ1-1, with 9 bases aligning to TRBD1. V dropped 6 bases and J dropped 10; count of bases not matched to a gene: 9. CDR1 and CDR2 (germline): SQVTM, ANQGSEA. The CDR3 is 12 residues long. CDR3 coding DNA: TGCAGCGTAACGGGACAGGGCCCGCGAGCTTTCTTT. This codes for CSVTGQGPRAFF.

The J gene is TRBJ2-5, the V gene TRBV7-8; 8 bases agree with TRBD1. The junction had 25 bases not matched to a gene; V was cut back by 5 bases and J by 5 bases. Germline lookup yields CDR1 SGHVS and CDR2 FQNEAQ. The CDR3 runs 20 residues. CDR3 region: CASSQRKLDRQGTFEETQYF. For the CDR3, the DNA is TGTGCCAGCAGCCAAAGGAAATTGGACCGACAGGGGACGTTCGAGGAGACCCAGTACTTC.

In this sample, this clonotype turned up many times. This chain connects TRBV7-9 to TRBJ2-2; possibly TRBD2 for D (5 bases). V lost 2 bases and J 6 bases, leaving 10 bases between the germline ends. The V gene's germline CDR1 is SEHNR and CDR2 FQNEAQ (reference sequence). CDR3 size: 14 residues. The CDR3 loop reads CASSLRGNPGELFF. DNA for the CDR3: TGTGCCAGCAGCTTACGAGGGAATCCCGGGGAGCTGTTTTTT.

This clonotype showed up many times. The V and J genes are TRBV19 and TRBJ1-2; tentative D call: TRBD1 (5 bases). V lost 5 bases to trimming and J lost 3 bases, with 13 bases between them. This CDR3 comprises 14 residues. Germline V gene lookup returns CDR1 LNHDA and CDR2 SQIVND (reference sequence). The CDR3 loop is CASSRSREHYGYTF. CDR3 coding DNA: TGTGCCAGTAGTCGGAGCAGGGAACACTATGGCTACACCTTC.

This chain links TRBV5-6 with TRBJ1-2, with a tentative D call TRBD1 (5 bases). CDR3 length: 15 amino acids. Between the trimmed V and J ends, which lost 0 bases and 4 bases, there was a span of 13 bases. CDR1 and CDR2 (germline): SGHDT, YYEEEE. DNA for the CDR3: TGTGCCAGCAGCTTGGAAGGAGGGGCGGCCTATGGCTACACCTTC. It is translated as CASSLEGGAAYGYTF.

At least ten counts were recorded for this clonotype. The J gene is TRBJ1-1, the V gene TRBV14, with D uncertain. Germline V lookup: CDR1 SGHDN, CDR2 FVKESK. The germline V and J ends were trimmed by 0 bases and 0 bases, with 2 bases remaining between them. This CDR3 region has 13 residues. The CDR3 region has the DNA TGTGCCAGCAGCCAAGACATGAACACTGAAGCTTTCTTT. Translating it yields CASSQDMNTEAFF.

The chain uses TRBV5-1 and TRBJ1-1, with unresolved D. Per germline, CDR1 SGHRS and CDR2 YFSETQ. V was trimmed by 1 base and J by 3 bases, leaving 10 bases between them. The CDR3 extends over 14 amino acids. The DNA for the CDR3 is TGCGCCAGCAGCTTGAGGTTTAGGGACACTGAAGCTTTCTTT. The encoded protein is CASSLRFRDTEAFF.

This clonotype was detected many times. DNA of the CDR3: TGCAGTGCTTACGCGGGAGGGTCCTACGAGCAGTACTTC. Amino acids: CSAYAGGSYEQYF. This rearrangement joins TRBV20-1 to TRBJ2-7, with 9 bases that match TRBD2. There are 13 residues in the CDR3. Germline CDR1 and CDR2: DFQATT and SNEGSKA (reference sequence). J was trimmed by 1 base and V by 5 bases; bases with no gene match: 3.